Listed below are T cell receptor beta chains from one sample, sequenced in a study of long-term antiretroviral therapy in people with HIV. Generated by immunoSEQ multiplex PCR, the TCRdb table keeps only in-frame clones and is missing some. The table shows some 30,000 clones, with about 82% occurring only once. The material was unsorted PBMCs, obtained around 3.3 years after starting antiretroviral therapy. The source is a man aged 18 to 29 with HIV. Each CDR3 is given with its conserved first and last residue. The order of the fields is V gene, CDR3 protein.

TRBV28 | CASGMNGREGSYEQYF
TRBV7-8 | CASSYDGFSNQPQHF
TRBV12-5 | CASGPFHASRETEAFF
TRBV6-6 | CASCGGPAYEQYF
TRBV6-1 | CASSEITDYNEQFF
TRBV7-2 | CASSRGLWNTEAFF
TRBV19 | CASSIASGGSLNEKLFF
TRBV5-5 | CASSPGQGDPYEQYF
TRBV2 | CASKQATNEKLFF
TRBV5-1 | CASSLEGISSYNEQFF
TRBV9 | CASSVEAWGTEAFF
TRBV6-1 | CASSALDRALGYTF
TRBV18 | CASSRAVVMDVSYTF
TRBV27 | CASTPGPHYEQYF
TRBV9 | CASSADSRLSTDTQYF
TRBV7-9 | CASTSGRAGGAGNTEAFF
TRBV5-1 | CASSPERTVADTQYF
TRBV5-1 | CASSLIQGGTEAFF
TRBV7-2 | CASSLTLGNEQFF
TRBV27 | CASSPHSEGTNTEAFF
TRBV13 | CASSSRSGGEQYF
TRBV28 | CASKGTPNTGELFF
TRBV9 | CASSVDGGNQPQHF
TRBV6-1 | CASSEASELEKLFF
TRBV27 | CASSLSGRNYYEQYF
TRBV6-6 | CASSSNFGRSYGYTF
TRBV5-1 | CASRGGGSSGANVLTF
TRBV28 | CASSLPIDRGVREAFF
TRBV7-6 | CASSLGYATNEKLFF
TRBV4-1 | CASSQDNFAPNEQFF
TRBV5-3 | CARSLRTSGGTSTDTQYF
TRBV25-1 | CASSELRTGNTEAFF
TRBV11-1 | CASSLEGLYNEQFF
TRBV21-1 | CASSTYRVPPGELFF
TRBV5-1 | CASSLDPRDFYYEQYF
TRBV6-5 | CASTAGDYGYTF
TRBV7-3 | CASSLQLNTEAFF
TRBV9 | CASSAPGTSGRPRHTGELFF
TRBV28 | CASSLLIGQTNEQFF
TRBV7-6 | CASSPGLGLNQPQHF
TRBV6-6 | CASSSPTGSSYEQYF
TRBV2 | CASSPMGTQYF
TRBV6-4 | CASSDSVAGGPGELFF
TRBV6-6 | CASSPIGLRWGTEAFF
TRBV4-1 | CASSQAGASYNEQFF
TRBV28 | CASDGFGTGGRDEQFF
TRBV28 | CASSLDRGGNQPQHF
TRBV7-9 | CASSLDRLGEMNTEAFF
TRBV11-2 | CASSYLSQGGTEAFF
TRBV7-8 | CASSSTSGRGITGELFF
TRBV19 | CASSSRYEQYF